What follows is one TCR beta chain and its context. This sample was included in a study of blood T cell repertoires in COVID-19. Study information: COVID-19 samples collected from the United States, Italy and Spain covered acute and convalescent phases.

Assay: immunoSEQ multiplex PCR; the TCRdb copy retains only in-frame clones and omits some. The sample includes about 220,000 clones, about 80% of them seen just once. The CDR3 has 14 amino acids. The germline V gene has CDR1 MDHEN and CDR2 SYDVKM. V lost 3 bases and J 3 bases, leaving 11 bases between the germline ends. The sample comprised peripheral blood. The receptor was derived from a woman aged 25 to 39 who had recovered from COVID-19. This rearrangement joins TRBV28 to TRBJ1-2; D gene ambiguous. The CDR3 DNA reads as TGTGCCAGCAGTTTCCGGGGAGTGGACTATGGCTACACCTTC. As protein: CASSFRGVDYGYTF.